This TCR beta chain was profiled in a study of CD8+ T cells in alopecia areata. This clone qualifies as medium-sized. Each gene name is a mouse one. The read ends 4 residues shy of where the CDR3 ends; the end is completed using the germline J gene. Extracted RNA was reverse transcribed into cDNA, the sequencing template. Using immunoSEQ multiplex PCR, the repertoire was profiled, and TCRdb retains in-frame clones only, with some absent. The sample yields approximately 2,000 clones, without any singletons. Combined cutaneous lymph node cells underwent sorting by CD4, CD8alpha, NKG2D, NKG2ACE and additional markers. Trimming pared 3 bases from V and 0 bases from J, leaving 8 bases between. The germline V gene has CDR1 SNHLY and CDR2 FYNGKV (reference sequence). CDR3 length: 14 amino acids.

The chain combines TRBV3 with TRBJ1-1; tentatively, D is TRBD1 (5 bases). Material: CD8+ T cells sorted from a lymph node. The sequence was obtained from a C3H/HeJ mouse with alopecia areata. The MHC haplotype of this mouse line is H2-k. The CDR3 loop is CASSFRTTNTEVFF. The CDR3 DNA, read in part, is TGTGCCAGCAGCTTCAGGACAACAAACACA.